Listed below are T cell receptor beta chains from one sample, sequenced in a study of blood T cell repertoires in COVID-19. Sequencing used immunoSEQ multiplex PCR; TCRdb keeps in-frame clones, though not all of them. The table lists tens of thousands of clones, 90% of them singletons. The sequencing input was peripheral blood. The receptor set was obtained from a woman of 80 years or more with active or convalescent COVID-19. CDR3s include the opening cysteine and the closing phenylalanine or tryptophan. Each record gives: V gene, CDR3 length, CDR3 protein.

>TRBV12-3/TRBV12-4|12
CASGRGSYEQYF
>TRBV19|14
CASKAGGIHQPQHF
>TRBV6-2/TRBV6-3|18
CASSYSLTGRSLNQPQHF
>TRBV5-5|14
CASSLGGQAETQYF
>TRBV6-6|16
CASSRFSGTPEETQYF
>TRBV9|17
CASSASRGGLAGDTQYF
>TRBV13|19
CASSARPTSSAPLTYEQYF
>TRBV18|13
CASSARDRSEAFF
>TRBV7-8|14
CASSSVFPNEKLFF
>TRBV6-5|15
CASRGPQGMGTEAFF
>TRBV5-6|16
CASSLETGGWDTEAFF
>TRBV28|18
CASSLSGGKRLSNQPQHF
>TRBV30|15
CAWSDTSPNTGELFF
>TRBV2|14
CASNSAGRLAEAFF
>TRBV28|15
CASTPRGRLQETQYF
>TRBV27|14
CASRKQGAKNIQYF
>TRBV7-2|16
CASSLDRSYSNQPQHF
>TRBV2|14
CASSFGTSNTEAFF
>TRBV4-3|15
CASSQGAGSNQPQHF
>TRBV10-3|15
CAISGLAGVYNEQFF
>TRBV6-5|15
CASSPRLGPPGELFF
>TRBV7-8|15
CASSLNRGGGTEAFF
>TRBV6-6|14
CASWPGGVSYGYTF
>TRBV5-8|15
CASSPQGLGANVLTF
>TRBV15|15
CATSSEQGWYQPQHF
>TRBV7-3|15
CASSLMFSSYNEQFF
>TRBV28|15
CASSLHGRDPNEQFF
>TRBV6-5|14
CASSSNIGGGEAFF
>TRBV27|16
CASSLSDPGTGYGYTF
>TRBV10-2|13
CASSNQRVETQYF
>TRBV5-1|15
CASSPGGLAHYEQYF
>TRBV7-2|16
CASSPSWRATNEKLFF
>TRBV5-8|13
CAGVDAGTYEQYF
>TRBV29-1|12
CSAVDSGYEAFF
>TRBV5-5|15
CASSRRQGSYETQYF
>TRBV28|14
CASISGTISYEQYF
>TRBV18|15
CASSPAGTAYEKLFF
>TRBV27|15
CASSLALAVVNTQYF
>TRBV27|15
CASSTNPTGGEKLFF